Following are 10 T cell receptor beta chains from one sample sequenced in a study of CD8 T cells in ankylosing spondylitis (dated by TCRdb to 2016 to 2017). To prepare the library, 5' RACE was applied. TCRdb lists the instrument as Illumina HiSeq 2500. TCRdb reran the public reads through fastp at Q25 and MiXCR, keeping productive beta chains. Entries are consolidated by CDR3 protein sequence, retaining the most common genes and DNA. This sample gives 150,000 to 200,000 distinct CDR3 sequences in total; about 9.9% of them show up just once. Jointly, the top ten make up under 35% of the sample. Source material: blood, either unsorted or a sorted T cell fraction (not recorded which). The origin of the receptors is a male donor with ankylosing spondylitis or in good health (not recorded which).

The J gene is TRBJ2-7, the V gene TRBV4-3; D may be TRBD1 (5 bases). Germline CDR1 reads LGHNA; CDR2 reads YSLEER. V gave up 0 bases and J gave up 5 bases, with 8 bases separating them. The CDR3 consists of 13 residues. CDR3 in amino acids: CASSQDQGNEQYF. The CDR3 DNA follows: TGCGCCAGCAGCCAAGACCAGGGTAACGAGCAGTACTTC.

The CDR3 sequence: CASTQVIPAKNTEAFF. The CDR3 nucleotides read TGTGCCAGCACCCAGGTGATCCCCGCGAAGAACACTGAAGCTTTCTTT. The rearrangement joins TRBV12-3 or TRBV12-4 to TRBJ1-1; D is unresolved. CDR3 length equals 16 residues. V was cut by 7 bases and J by 1 base, with 19 bases left in between.

This clonotype was detected only a few times. V and J are TRBV6-5 and TRBJ1-1; 11 nucleotides agree with TRBD1. V trimming: 4 bases; J trimming: 5 bases; junction bases outside the gene matches: 9. CDR1 and CDR2 from the germline V gene are MNHEY and SVGAGI. The CDR3 is made up of 16 amino acids. The CDR3 nucleotides read TGTGCCAGCAGTTGGGGGACAGGGGGAAGGGGGACTGAAGCTTTCTTT. It codes for CASSWGTGGRGTEAFF.

Comment on this clonotype: A much larger clone lies one base from this, so it may be a read error. The CDR3 loop is CVSSLRRQGSYGYTF. CDR3 nucleotide sequence: TGTGTCAGCAGCTTGAGGAGACAGGGATCCTATGGCTACACCTTC. The rearrangement uses TRBV5-5 and TRBJ1-2; TRBD1 agrees at 7 bases. The CDR3 runs to 15 residues. Germline V gives CDR1 SGHKS, CDR2 YYEKEE (reference sequence).

This clonotype appeared many times. The rearrangement joins TRBV4-1 to TRBJ2-3; D is unclear. The V gene's germline CDR1 is MGHRA and CDR2 YSYEKL. V dropped 4 bases and J dropped 5 bases, with 4 bases sitting between them. The CDR3 totals 11 residues. Here the CDR3 reads CASSPRDTQYF. The CDR3 bases are TGCGCCAGCAGCCCTAGAGATACGCAGTATTTT.

This chain links TRBV20-1 with TRBJ2-3; 9 bases match TRBD1. Germline V CDR1 and CDR2: DFQATT, SNEGSKA (reference sequence). The V segment lost 6 bases and the J segment 4 bases; nucleotides outside the gene matches: 11. The length of the CDR3 is 15 residues. CDR3 region: CSATTPGTGSDTQYF. CDR3 in DNA: TGCAGTGCAACGACCCCGGGGACAGGGTCAGATACGCAGTATTTT.

Ten or more counts support this clonotype. This chain joins TRBV9 and TRBJ2-3, with a weak D call TRBD2 (6 bases). The germline gives CDR1 SGDLS, CDR2 YYNGEE. The ends were cut back, 4 bases at V and 0 bases at J, with 15 bases in the middle. The CDR3 is 16 residues long. In nucleotides, the CDR3 is TGTGCCAGCAGCATTCACCCTAGCGCTAGCACAGATACGCAGTATTTT. The encoded protein is CASSIHPSASTDTQYF.

In the case of this clonotype: A read error is possible here, since a much larger clone lies one base away. The CDR3 protein is CGANIDRGQYF. The CDR3 DNA follows: TGCGGTGCTAATATTGACAGGGGGCAGTACTTC. The rearrangement links TRBV20-1 to TRBJ2-7; TRBD1 matches 8 bases. Germline V gene data show CDR1 as DFQATT and CDR2 as SNEGSKA (reference sequence). The CDR3 consists of 11 residues.

This clonotype was observed at least ten times. This rearrangement joins TRBV6-5 to TRBJ2-3; possibly TRBD1 for D (6 bases). Trimming left V 2 bases short and J 5 bases short, with 14 bases between. Germline CDR1 MNHEY, CDR2 SVGAGI. The CDR3 contains 15 residues. Written as DNA, the CDR3 is TGTGCCAGCAGTTACAAAGACAGGCAGGGAGATACGCAGTATTTT. Protein product: CASSYKDRQGDTQYF.

This clonotype was observed at least ten times. The chain links TRBV10-3 to TRBJ2-3, with 7 bases identical to TRBD2. The CDR3 runs to 15 residues. Germline V gene data show CDR1 as ENHRY and CDR2 as SYGVKD. The J segment lost 0 bases and the V segment lost 3 bases, leaving 3 bases of the junction unmatched. CDR3 coding DNA: TGTGCCATCAGTGAACTACTAGCGAGCACAGATACGCAGTATTTT. Residues: CAISELLASTDTQYF.